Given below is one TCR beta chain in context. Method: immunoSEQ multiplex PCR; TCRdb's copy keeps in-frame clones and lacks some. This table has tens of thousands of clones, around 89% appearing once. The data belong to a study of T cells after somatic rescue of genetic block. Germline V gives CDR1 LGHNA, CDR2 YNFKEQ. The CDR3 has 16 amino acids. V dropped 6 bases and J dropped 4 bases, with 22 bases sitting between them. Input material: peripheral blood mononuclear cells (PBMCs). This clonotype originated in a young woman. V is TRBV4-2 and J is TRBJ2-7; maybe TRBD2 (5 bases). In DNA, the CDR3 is TGTGCCAGCAGTCCTAGTTCACCGCGCGGGCTTTACGAGCAGTACTTC. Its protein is CASSPSSPRGLYEQYF.